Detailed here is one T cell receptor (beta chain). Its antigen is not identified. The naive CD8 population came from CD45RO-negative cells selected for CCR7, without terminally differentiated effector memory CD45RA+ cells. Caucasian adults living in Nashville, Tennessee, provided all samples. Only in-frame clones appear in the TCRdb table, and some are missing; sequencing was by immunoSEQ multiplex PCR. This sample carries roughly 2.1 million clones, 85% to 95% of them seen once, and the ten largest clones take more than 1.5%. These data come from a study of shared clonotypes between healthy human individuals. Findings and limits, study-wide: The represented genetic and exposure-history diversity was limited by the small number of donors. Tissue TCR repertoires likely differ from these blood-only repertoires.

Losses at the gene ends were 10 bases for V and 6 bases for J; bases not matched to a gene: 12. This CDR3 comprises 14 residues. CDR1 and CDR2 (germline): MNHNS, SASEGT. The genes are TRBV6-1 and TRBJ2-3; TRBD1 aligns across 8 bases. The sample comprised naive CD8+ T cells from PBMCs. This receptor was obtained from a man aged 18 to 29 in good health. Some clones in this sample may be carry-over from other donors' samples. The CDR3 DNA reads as TGTGCCACCCGGAAGGACAGGGTTTTGGATACGCAGTATTTT. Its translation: CATRKDRVLDTQYF.